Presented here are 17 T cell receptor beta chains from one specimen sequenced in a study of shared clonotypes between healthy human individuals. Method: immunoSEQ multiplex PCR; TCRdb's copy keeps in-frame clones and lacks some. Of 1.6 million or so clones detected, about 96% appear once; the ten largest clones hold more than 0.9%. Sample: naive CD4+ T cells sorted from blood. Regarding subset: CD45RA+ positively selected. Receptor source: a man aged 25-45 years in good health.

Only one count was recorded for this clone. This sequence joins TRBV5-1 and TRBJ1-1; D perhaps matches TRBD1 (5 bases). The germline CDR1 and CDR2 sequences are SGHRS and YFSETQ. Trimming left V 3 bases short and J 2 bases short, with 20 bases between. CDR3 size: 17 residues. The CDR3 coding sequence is TGCGCCAGCAGCTCCGACGCCAGGGCCACCCATAACACTGAAGCTTTCTTT. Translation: CASSSDARATHNTEAFF.

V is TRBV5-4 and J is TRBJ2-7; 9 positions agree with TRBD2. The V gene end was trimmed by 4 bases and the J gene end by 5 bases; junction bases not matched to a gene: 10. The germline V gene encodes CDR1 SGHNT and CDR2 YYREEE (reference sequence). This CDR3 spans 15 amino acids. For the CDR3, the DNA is TGTGCCAGCAGCCAACCCGGGACTAGCATCCACGAGCAGTACTTC. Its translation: CASSQPGTSIHEQYF.

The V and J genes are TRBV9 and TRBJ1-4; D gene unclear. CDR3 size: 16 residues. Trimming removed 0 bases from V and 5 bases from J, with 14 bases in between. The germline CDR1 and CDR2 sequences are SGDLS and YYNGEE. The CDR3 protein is CASSVDSGGRNEKLFF. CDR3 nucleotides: TGTGCCAGCAGCGTAGATTCGGGAGGGAGAAATGAAAAACTGTTTTTT. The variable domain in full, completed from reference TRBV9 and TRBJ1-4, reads DSGVTQTPKHLITATGQRVTLRCSPRSGDLSVYWYQQSLDQGLQFLIQYYNGEERAKGNILERFSAQQFPDLHSELNLSSLELGDSALYFCASSVDSGGRNEKLFFGSGTQLSVL.

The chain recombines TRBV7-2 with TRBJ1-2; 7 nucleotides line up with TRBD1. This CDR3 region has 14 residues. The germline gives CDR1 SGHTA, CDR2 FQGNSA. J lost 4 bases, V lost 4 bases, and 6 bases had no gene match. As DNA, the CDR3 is TGTGCCAGCAGCTCAACAGGGGCGGCCTATGGCTACACCTTC. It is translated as CASSSTGAAYGYTF. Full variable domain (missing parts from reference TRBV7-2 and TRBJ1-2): GAGVSQSPSNKVTEKGKDVELRCDPISGHTALYWYRQSLGQGLEFLIYFQGNSAPDKSGLPSDRFSAERTGGSVSTLTIQRTQQEDSAVYLCASSSTGAAYGYTFGSGTRLTVV.

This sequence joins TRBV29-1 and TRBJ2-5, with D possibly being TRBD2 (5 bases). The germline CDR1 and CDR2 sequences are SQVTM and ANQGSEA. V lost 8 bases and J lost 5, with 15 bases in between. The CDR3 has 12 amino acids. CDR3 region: CSHWGAVETQYF. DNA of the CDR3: TGCAGCCACTGGGGAGCGGTCGAGACCCAGTACTTC.

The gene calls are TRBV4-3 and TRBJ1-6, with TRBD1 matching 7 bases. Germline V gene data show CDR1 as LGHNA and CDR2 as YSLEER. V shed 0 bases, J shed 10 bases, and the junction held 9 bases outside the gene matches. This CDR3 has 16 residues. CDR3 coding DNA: TGCGCCAGCAGCCAAGAAACAGGGGAAGGAGGGTCACCCCTCCACTTT. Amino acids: CASSQETGEGGSPLHF.

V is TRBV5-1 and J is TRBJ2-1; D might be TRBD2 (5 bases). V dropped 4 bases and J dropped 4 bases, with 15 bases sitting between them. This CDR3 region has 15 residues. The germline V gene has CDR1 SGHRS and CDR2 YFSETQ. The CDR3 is CASSPAREKYNEQFF. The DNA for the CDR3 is TGCGCCAGCAGCCCCGCCCGGGAAAAATACAATGAGCAGTTCTTC.

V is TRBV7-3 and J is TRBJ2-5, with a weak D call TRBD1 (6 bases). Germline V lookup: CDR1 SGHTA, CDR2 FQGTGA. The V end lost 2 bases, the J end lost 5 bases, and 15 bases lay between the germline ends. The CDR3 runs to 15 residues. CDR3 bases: TGTGCCAGCAGCTTATCAGATGGGGGCAGGGAGACCCAGTACTTC. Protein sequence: CASSLSDGGRETQYF.

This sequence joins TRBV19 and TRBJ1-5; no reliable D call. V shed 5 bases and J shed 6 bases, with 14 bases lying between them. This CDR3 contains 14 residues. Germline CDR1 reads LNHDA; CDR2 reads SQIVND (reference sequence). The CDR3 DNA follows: TGTGCCAGTAGTCTTGGGAGGGTAGGTCAGCCCCAGCATTTT. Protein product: CASSLGRVGQPQHF.

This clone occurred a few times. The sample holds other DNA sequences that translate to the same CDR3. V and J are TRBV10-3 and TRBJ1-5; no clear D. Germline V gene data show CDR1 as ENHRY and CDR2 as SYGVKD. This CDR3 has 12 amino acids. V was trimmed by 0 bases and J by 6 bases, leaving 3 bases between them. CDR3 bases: TGTGCCATCAGTGAGTCTGGTCAGCCCCAGCATTTT. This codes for CAISESGQPQHF.

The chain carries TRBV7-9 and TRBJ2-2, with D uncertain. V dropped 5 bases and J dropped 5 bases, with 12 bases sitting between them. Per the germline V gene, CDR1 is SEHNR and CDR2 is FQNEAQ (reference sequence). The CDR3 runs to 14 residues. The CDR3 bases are TGTGCCAGCAGCCCTCCTGAGAAGACCGGGGAGCTGTTTTTT. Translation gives CASSPPEKTGELFF.

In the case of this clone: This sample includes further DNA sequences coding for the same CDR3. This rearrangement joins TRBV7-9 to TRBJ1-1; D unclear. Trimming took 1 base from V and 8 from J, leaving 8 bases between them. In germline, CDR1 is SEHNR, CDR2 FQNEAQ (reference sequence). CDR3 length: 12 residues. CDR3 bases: TGTGCCAGCAGCTTAGTTGGGCCCGAAGCTTTCTTT. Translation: CASSLVGPEAFF.

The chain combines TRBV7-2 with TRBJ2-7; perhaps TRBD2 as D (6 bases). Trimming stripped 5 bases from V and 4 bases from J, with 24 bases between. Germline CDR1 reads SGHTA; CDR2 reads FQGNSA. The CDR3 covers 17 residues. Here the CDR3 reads CASSLSAAGRGTYEQYF. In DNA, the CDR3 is TGTGCCAGCAGCCTCTCCGCGGCGGGGCGAGGGACGTACGAGCAGTACTTC.

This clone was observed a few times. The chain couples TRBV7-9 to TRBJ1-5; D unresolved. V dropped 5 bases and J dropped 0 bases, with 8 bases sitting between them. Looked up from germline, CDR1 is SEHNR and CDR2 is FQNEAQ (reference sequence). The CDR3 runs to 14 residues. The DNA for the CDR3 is TGTGCCAGCAGCCGTACGAATAGCAATCAGCCCCAGCATTTT. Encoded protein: CASSRTNSNQPQHF.

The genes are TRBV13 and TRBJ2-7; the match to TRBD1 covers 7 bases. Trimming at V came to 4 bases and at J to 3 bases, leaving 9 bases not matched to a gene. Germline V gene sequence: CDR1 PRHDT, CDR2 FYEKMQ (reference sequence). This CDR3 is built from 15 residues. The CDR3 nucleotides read TGTGCCAGCAGCTCCCGACAGGGTGGAAACTACGAGCAGTACTTC. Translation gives CASSSRQGGNYEQYF.

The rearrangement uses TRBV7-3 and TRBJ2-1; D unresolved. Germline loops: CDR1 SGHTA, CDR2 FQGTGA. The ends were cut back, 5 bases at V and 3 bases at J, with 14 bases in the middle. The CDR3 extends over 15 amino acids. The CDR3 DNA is TGTGCCAGCAGCACTCGGTCAGCTGGCTACAATGAGCAGTTCTTC. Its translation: CASSTRSAGYNEQFF. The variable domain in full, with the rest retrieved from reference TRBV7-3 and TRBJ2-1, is GAGVSQTPSNKVTEKGKYVELRCDPISGHTALYWYRQSLGQGPEFLIYFQGTGAADDSGLPNDRFFAVRPEGSVSTLKIQRTERGDSAVYLCASSTRSAGYNEQFFGPGTRLTVL.

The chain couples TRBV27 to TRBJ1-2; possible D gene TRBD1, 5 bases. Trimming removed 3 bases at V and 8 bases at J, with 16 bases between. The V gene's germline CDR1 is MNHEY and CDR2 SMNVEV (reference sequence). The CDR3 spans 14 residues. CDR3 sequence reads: CASSLLRDGEGYTF. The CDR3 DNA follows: TGTGCCAGCAGTTTGCTCCGGGACGGAGAAGGCTACACCTTC.